Below are 9 T cell receptor beta chains sequenced from a single sample in a study of beta chain features in type 1 diabetes (dated by TCRdb to the late 2010s). Receptor amplification or capture employed the immunoSEQ multiplex PCR assay. The High Capacity cDNA Reverse Transcription Kit was used to reverse transcribe all of the isolated RNA, meaning that expressed TCRB transcripts were what got sequenced. Held by TCRdb, this immuneACCESS table contains in-frame sequences only and omits some clones. Under half of the omission traces to an unresolved V gene where checked; the cause of the rest is unknown. This sample comprises some 360,000 clones, around 20% of them detected only once. Together, the top ten hold around 0.045% of the sample. The sample taken for sequencing was naive CD4+ T cells from blood. The intended sense of this specimen's cell subset or site label: true naive CD4+ T cells. All receptors come from a woman between 18 and 30 years old in good health.

V and J are TRBV30 and TRBJ1-5, with D possibly matching TRBD1 (5 bases). CDR3 length equals 13 residues. Trimming shortened V by 0 bases and J by 5 bases, and 8 bases separated the two germline ends. Germline CDR1 and CDR2: GTSNPN and SVGIG (reference sequence). The CDR3 sequence: CAWSVARDQPQHF. The CDR3 DNA is TGTGCCTGGAGTGTAGCCAGGGATCAGCCCCAGCATTTT.

This clone has only a few counts. This sequence joins TRBV10-3 and TRBJ2-7; weak D call: TRBD1 (5 bases). The CDR3 contains 12 residues. V was clipped by 10 bases and J by 2 bases, with 12 bases between them. The germline V gene encodes CDR1 ENHRY and CDR2 SYGVKD. CDR3 sequence reads: CATTTETYEQYF. CDR3 coding DNA: TGTGCCACCACGACAGAGACCTACGAGCAGTACTTC.

This CDR3 reads CASSEYLRKETQYF. The DNA of the CDR3 is TGTGCCAGCAGTGAATATTTGAGGAAGGAGACCCAGTACTTC. This chain connects TRBV6-1 to TRBJ2-5; no clear D. There are 14 residues in the CDR3. Germline V gene lookup returns CDR1 MNHNS and CDR2 SASEGT. Deletions cut 2 bases from V and 5 bases from J, with 12 bases between.

A note on this clone: Other DNA sequences in the sample encode the same CDR3. CDR3 sequence reads: CASSQGLAGVETQYF. DNA for the CDR3: TGTGCCAGCAGCCAAGGGCTAGCGGGGGTAGAGACCCAGTACTTC. The V gene is TRBV14, the J gene TRBJ2-5; 10 bases match TRBD2. Germline V gives CDR1 SGHDN, CDR2 FVKESK. V was pared by 1 base and J by 4 bases, with 3 bases of the junction left unmatched. CDR3 length: 15 residues. The full variable domain, in which reference TRBV14 and TRBJ2-5 provide the parts outside the CDR3, is EAGVTQFPSHSVIEKGQTVTLRCDPISGHDNLYWYRRVMGKEIKFLLHFVKESKQDESGMPNNRFLAERTGGTYSTLKVQPAELEDSGVYFCASSQGLAGVETQYFGPGTRLLVL.

This clone was seen a handful of times. The chain is built from TRBV15 and TRBJ2-5; TRBD1 matches at 11 bases. Germline V lookup: CDR1 LNHNV, CDR2 YYDKDF (reference sequence). This CDR3 contains 16 residues. The ends lost 5 bases at V and 4 bases at J; junction bases unmatched: 9. The CDR3, as DNA: TGTGCCACCAGCCCCCGAGCGGGACAGGGGGTAGAGACCCAGTACTTC. Residues: CATSPRAGQGVETQYF.

The chain joins TRBV29-1 to TRBJ2-7; D perhaps matches TRBD1 (5 bases). Deletions cut 5 bases from V and 1 base from J, with 15 bases between. The CDR3 runs to 14 residues. Germline assignment: CDR1 SQVTM and CDR2 ANQGSEA. CDR3 sequence reads: CSVRQLRESYEQYF. Written as DNA, the CDR3 is TGCAGCGTTCGACAGCTAAGGGAATCCTACGAGCAGTACTTC.

In its sample, this clone was seen a few times. The chain employs TRBV7-2 and TRBJ2-1, with 13 bases identical to TRBD2. This CDR3 is 15 amino acids long. CDR1 and CDR2 (germline): SGHTA, FQGNSA. With V trimmed by 5 bases and J by 6 bases, 4 bases remained unmatched. In nucleotides, the CDR3 is TGTGCCAGCAGCATTACTAGCGGGAGGGCCAATGAGCAGTTCTTC. The encoded protein is CASSITSGRANEQFF.

The rearrangement links TRBV20-1 to TRBJ1-2; 7 bases agree with TRBD1. Germline V lookup: CDR1 DFQATT, CDR2 SNEGSKA (reference sequence). The CDR3 consists of 11 residues. V was pared by 2 bases and J by 13 bases, with 7 bases of the junction left unmatched. CDR3 DNA sequence: TGCAGTGCTAGAAGAACAGGGGTCGTCACCTTC. It encodes CSARRTGVVTF.

Here the CDR3 reads CASSRMTGANQPQHF. The CDR3 DNA is TGCGCCAGCAGCCGCATGACAGGGGCCAATCAGCCCCAGCATTTT. The chain has TRBV4-1 and TRBJ1-5; TRBD1 matches at 8 bases. Unmatched junction bases numbered 5, after V lost 4 bases and J lost 3 bases. CDR1 is MGHRA, CDR2 YSYEKL, per germline. This CDR3 region has 15 residues.